Below, 26 T cell receptor beta chains from the same sample are listed, as sequenced in a study of blood T cell repertoires in COVID-19 (TCRdb year 2020). The library was generated by the immunoSEQ multiplex PCR assay. The clones in this table, taken by TCRdb from immuneACCESS, are in-frame only. Not every clone is retained; where verified, under half of the shortfall comes from an unresolved V gene, and the cause of the rest is unknown. The sample table lists approximately 200,000 clones, roughly 87% of them with a count of one. Approximately 2.4% of the sample rests with the top ten. The material sequenced was PBMCs or T cells enriched from blood (not recorded which). The receptors shown here come from a woman aged 30 to 39 who had recovered from COVID-19.

This chain uses TRBV19 with TRBJ2-3; D unclear. Trimming stripped 4 bases from V and 6 bases from J, with 11 bases between. CDR1 LNHDA and CDR2 SQIVND come from the germline V gene (reference sequence). CDR3 length equals 13 residues. In nucleotides, the CDR3 is TGTGCCAGTAGTAGATCATGGCTCGATACGCAGTATTTT. Amino acids: CASSRSWLDTQYF.

The genes are TRBV11-2 and TRBJ2-7; TRBD1 aligns across 11 bases. The CDR3 runs to 17 residues. Germline values: CDR1 SGHAT, CDR2 FQNNGV. Trimming cost V 1 base and J 0 bases; bases outside gene matches: 5. The CDR3 reads CASSLGTGGLSSYEQYF. CDR3 nucleotides: TGTGCCAGCAGCTTAGGGACAGGGGGCTTAAGCTCCTACGAGCAGTACTTC.

The gene calls are TRBV5-1 and TRBJ2-7, with D possibly TRBD2 on 6 matching bases. Per germline, CDR1 SGHRS and CDR2 YFSETQ. This CDR3 spans 15 amino acids. V dropped 3 bases and J dropped 5 bases, with 18 bases sitting between them. This CDR3 is CASSSPPGGPNEQYF. Here the CDR3 DNA reads TGCGCCAGCAGCTCCCCTCCCGGGGGTCCAAACGAGCAGTACTTC.

Here the CDR3 reads CAWATGVGETQYF. The CDR3 DNA follows: TGTGCCTGGGCGACAGGGGTAGGAGAGACCCAGTACTTC. The chain has TRBV30 and TRBJ2-5, with TRBD1 identical over 8 bases. This CDR3 spans 13 amino acids. J gave up 4 bases and V 5 bases, and 6 bases lay outside the gene matches. In germline, CDR1 is GTSNPN, CDR2 SVGIG (reference sequence).

The chain employs TRBV13 and TRBJ2-7; the D gene is possibly TRBD1 (6 bases). The CDR3 spans 13 residues. Germline loops: CDR1 PRHDT, CDR2 FYEKMQ (reference sequence). V was trimmed by 5 bases and J by 3 bases, leaving 11 bases between them. The CDR3, as DNA: TGTGCCAGCAGCAGGACAGCTTTCTACGAGCAGTACTTC. Protein: CASSRTAFYEQYF.

V is TRBV9 and J is TRBJ2-5; 9 bases match TRBD2. Unmatched junction bases numbered 4, after V lost 4 bases and J lost 3 bases. Germline V CDR1 and CDR2: SGDLS, YYNGEE. CDR3 length equals 14 residues. Written as DNA, the CDR3 is TGTGCCAGCAGCTCTGTAGCGGGGGAAGAGACCCAGTACTTC. Its protein is CASSSVAGEETQYF.

The genes are TRBV9 and TRBJ2-5; D possibly corresponds to TRBD2 (7 bases). The V end lost 3 bases, the J end lost 2 bases, and 20 bases lay between the germline ends. CDR1 is SGDLS and CDR2 is YYNGEE in the germline V gene. The CDR3 length is 17 residues. The chain's CDR3 is CASSGEGTHSSQETQYF. CDR3 coding DNA: TGTGCCAGCAGCGGGGAGGGGACACATTCTTCACAAGAGACCCAGTACTTC.

J is TRBJ2-6 and V is TRBV4-3, with a possible D match to TRBD1 (5 bases). V was trimmed by 0 bases and J by 1 base, leaving 7 bases between them. CDR1 and CDR2 from the germline V gene are LGHNA and YSLEER. The CDR3 has 16 residues. CDR3 residues: CASSQDAGSGANVLTF. CDR3 in DNA: TGCGCCAGCAGCCAAGACGCAGGGTCTGGGGCCAACGTCCTGACTTTC.

The V and J genes are TRBV5-1 and TRBJ1-6; possible D gene TRBD1, 5 bases. This CDR3 has 15 residues. Deletions cut 4 bases from V and 7 bases from J, with 15 bases between. Per the germline V gene, CDR1 is SGHRS and CDR2 is YFSETQ. The DNA for the CDR3 is TGCGCCAGCAGCCTCCTGGGGGGTTACAATTCACCCCTCCACTTT. Translation: CASSLLGGYNSPLHF.

This clone is a singleton in its sample. This chain uses TRBV19 with TRBJ2-1; 9 bases are shared with TRBD1. After removal of 8 bases from V and 4 bases from J, the junction contained 6 bases not matched to a gene. Germline V CDR1 and CDR2: LNHDA, SQIVND (reference sequence). CDR3 size: 14 residues. The CDR3, as DNA: TGTGCCAGTGGGGACAGGGCAATTTACAATGAGCAGTTCTTC. Translation gives CASGDRAIYNEQFF. Together with reference TRBV19 and TRBJ2-1, the CDR3 gives the full variable domain: DGGITQSPKYLFRKEGQNVTLSCEQNLNHDAMYWYRQDPGQGLRLIYYSQIVNDFQKGDIAEGYSVSREKKESFPLTVTSAQKNPTAFYLCASGDRAIYNEQFFGPGTRLTVL.

The CDR3: CASSYPPTGSYEQYF. DNA for the CDR3: TGTGCCAGCAGTTATCCCCCAACAGGGTCCTACGAGCAGTACTTC. The chain recombines TRBV6-5 with TRBJ2-7; maybe TRBD1 (6 bases). The CDR3 is 15 amino acids. Trimming removed 3 bases at V and 1 base at J, with 13 bases between. CDR1 and CDR2 (germline): MNHEY, SVGAGI.

The chain links TRBV5-6 to TRBJ1-4; D is ambiguous. V lost 0 bases to trimming and J lost 8 bases, with 14 bases between them. This CDR3 region has 15 residues. Germline V gene lookup returns CDR1 SGHDT and CDR2 YYEEEE. Here the CDR3 reads CASSLVVGSHEKLFF. CDR3 coding DNA: TGTGCCAGCAGCTTGGTGGTGGGCAGCCACGAAAAACTGTTTTTT.

This chain joins TRBV5-6 and TRBJ1-2; D may be TRBD1 (5 bases). The CDR3 has 16 amino acids. Between the trimmed V and J ends, which lost 0 bases and 5 bases, there was a span of 17 bases. Germline CDR1 is SGHDT and CDR2 is YYEEEE. The CDR3 bases are TGTGCCAGCAGCTTGGGTCAGGGAACCGGGTATTATGGCTACACCTTC. Its translation: CASSLGQGTGYYGYTF.

The chain combines TRBV7-6 with TRBJ2-1, with 10 bases lining up with TRBD2. J was trimmed by 10 bases and V by 2 bases; bases with no gene match: 5. Germline lookup yields CDR1 SGHVS and CDR2 FNYEAQ. The CDR3 spans 14 residues. CDR3 in amino acids: CASSLRLAGGEQFF. The CDR3 bases are TGTGCCAGCAGCTTAAGACTAGCGGGTGGCGAGCAGTTCTTC.

The chain is built from TRBV7-9 and TRBJ1-2; 7 positions agree with TRBD1. There are 14 residues in the CDR3. With 2 bases clipped from V and 2 bases from J, the junction kept 2 bases outside the gene matches. Germline CDR1 reads SEHNR; CDR2 reads FQNEAQ (reference sequence). Here the CDR3 reads CASSLSGQNYGYTF. CDR3 bases: TGTGCCAGCAGCTTATCGGGACAGAACTATGGCTACACCTTC.

This clone was counted once. The chain joins TRBV30 to TRBJ2-3; 10 bases align to TRBD2. This CDR3 is built from 19 residues. Germline V CDR1 and CDR2: GTSNPN, SVGIG (reference sequence). The V gene end was trimmed by 0 bases and the J gene end by 1 base; junction bases not matched to a gene: 13. The CDR3 nucleotides read TGTGCCTGGAGTGTAGTGCTAGCGGGGGAGCTAAGGGGCACAGATACGCAGTATTTT. As protein: CAWSVVLAGELRGTDTQYF.

The gene calls are TRBV2 and TRBJ2-3; 7 bases fit TRBD2. Germline assignment: CDR1 SNHLY and CDR2 FYNNEI. The trim removed 6 bases at V and 4 bases at J, leaving 7 bases unmatched. This CDR3 is 14 amino acids long. The CDR3 here is CASRREGAADTQYF. CDR3 nucleotides: TGTGCCAGCAGGAGGGAGGGAGCCGCAGATACGCAGTATTTT.

This clone appeared a few times. This chain links TRBV21-1 with TRBJ2-7; TRBD2 is the table's D call and was not checked against the DNA. TRBV21-1 is tagged as a pseudogene. CDR3 size: 15 residues. CDR3 bases: TGTGCCAGCAACGAGCTAGCGGGAGGGCCGCACGAGCAGTACTTC. It specifies CASNELAGGPHEQYF.

The chain has TRBV12-3 or TRBV12-4 and TRBJ1-6; D is unclear. V gave up 3 bases and J gave up 7 bases, with 7 bases separating them. The CDR3 consists of 13 residues. The CDR3 DNA sequence: TGTGCCAGCAGTTTGAGAGAGAATTCACCCCTCCACTTT. It specifies CASSLRENSPLHF.

The rearrangement links TRBV10-3 to TRBJ2-3; 9 nucleotides align to TRBD2. J was trimmed by 0 bases and V by 2 bases; bases with no gene match: 6. There are 17 residues in the CDR3. Per germline, CDR1 ENHRY and CDR2 SYGVKD. As DNA, the CDR3 is TGTGCCATCAGTGAGCTGACTAGCGGTCCTAGCACAGATACGCAGTATTTT. Amino acid sequence: CAISELTSGPSTDTQYF.

V usage is TRBV30 and J usage is TRBJ2-1; D is possibly TRBD1 (6 bases). Germline assignment: CDR1 GTSNPN and CDR2 SVGIG (reference sequence). V lost 2 bases and J 6 bases, leaving 14 bases between the germline ends. CDR3 length equals 14 residues. This chain's CDR3 is CAWSTGGKGNEQFF. As DNA, the CDR3 is TGTGCCTGGAGTACTGGGGGCAAGGGCAATGAGCAGTTCTTC.

This clone was observed a single time. V and J are TRBV5-5 and TRBJ2-7; 16 bases agree with TRBD2. This CDR3 has 18 residues. V gave up 3 bases and J gave up 3 bases; unmatched junction bases: 9. Germline V gives CDR1 SGHKS, CDR2 YYEKEE (reference sequence). CDR3 amino acids: CASSSPGLAGGRNYEQYF. The CDR3 region has the DNA TGTGCCAGCAGCTCCCCGGGACTAGCGGGAGGGCGAAACTACGAGCAGTACTTC. Drawing the rest from reference TRBV5-5 and TRBJ2-7, the complete variable domain is DAGVTQSPTHLIKTRGQQVTLRCSPISGHKSVSWYQQVLGQGPQFIFQYYEKEERGRGNFPDRFSARQFPNYSSELNVNALLLGDSALYLCASSSPGLAGGRNYEQYFGPGTRLTVT.

The V and J genes are TRBV10-3 and TRBJ2-7; D might be TRBD2 (5 bases). This CDR3 contains 15 residues. Germline V gene data show CDR1 as ENHRY and CDR2 as SYGVKD. V was pared by 7 bases and J by 5 bases, with 21 bases between. CDR3 DNA sequence: TGTGCCATCAAGACGTCGGGCCCGGAGGTCCACGAGCAGTACTTC. Translated, it gives CAIKTSGPEVHEQYF.

This rearrangement joins TRBV30 to TRBJ1-3; 7 nucleotides align to TRBD1. Germline assignment: CDR1 GTSNPN and CDR2 SVGIG (reference sequence). CDR3 length: 14 residues. V lost 5 bases to trimming and J lost 4 bases; unmatched junction nucleotides: 8. The CDR3 DNA follows: TGTGCCTGGGAACAGGGGATGGGAGGAAACACCATATATTTT. Encoded protein: CAWEQGMGGNTIYF. The full variable domain, with the rest looked up from reference TRBV30 and TRBJ1-3, is SQTIHQWPATLVQPVGSPLSLECTVEGTSNPNLYWYRQAAGRGLQLLFYSVGIGQISSEVPQNLSASRPQDRQFILSSKKLLLSDSGFYLCAWEQGMGGNTIYFGEGSWLTVV.

CDR3 nucleotide sequence: TGTGCCAGCAGCCCCTACAGGACAGCATCCTACGAGCAGTACTTC. Residues: CASSPYRTASYEQYF. The gene calls are TRBV3-1 (or the pseudogene TRBV3-2) and TRBJ2-7, with a possible D match to TRBD1 (6 bases). The CDR3 extends over 15 amino acids. The germline gives CDR1 LGHDT, CDR2 YNNKEL (reference sequence). The V end was cut by 4 bases, the J end by 1 base, with 14 bases between.

The chain employs TRBV19 and TRBJ1-1, with a possible D match to TRBD1 (5 bases). The CDR3 consists of 15 residues. Germline loops: CDR1 LNHDA, CDR2 SQIVND (reference sequence). Trimming pared 4 bases from V and 1 base from J, leaving 13 bases between. The CDR3 nucleotides read TGTGCCAGTAGTAGATCCCAGCAGGGGAACACTGAAGCTTTCTTT. Its translation: CASSRSQQGNTEAFF.